These 11 T cell receptor beta chains were all obtained from the same sample, sequenced in a study of T cells in Graves' hyperthyroidism and ophthalmopathy. Researchers took RNA transcripts and amplified the TCR beta CDR3 regions from them. The HTBI primer set served for first-round RT-PCR of the TCR CDR3. TCRdb re-called the multiplex PCR reads through MiXCR, storing one row per CDR3 protein. The sample lists approximately 330,000 distinct CDR3 sequences; roughly 13% were seen once. Sample: blood. Every receptor here comes from a woman aged 40 to 50 with Graves' ophthalmopathy.

The rearrangement uses TRBV18 and TRBJ2-7; D gene ambiguous. CDR1 KGHSH and CDR2 LQKENI come from the germline V gene. The CDR3 totals 13 residues. Between the trimmed V and J ends, which lost 3 bases and 4 bases, there was a span of 10 bases. As DNA, the CDR3 is TGTGCCAGCTCACCTCTAAGCATGTACGAGCAGTACTTC. It encodes CASSPLSMYEQYF.

This clonotype was seen many times. This chain uses TRBV2 with TRBJ2-7, with a tentative D call TRBD1 (6 bases). The CDR3 has 15 amino acids. V was clipped by 2 bases and J by 4 bases, with 15 bases between them. Germline V lookup: CDR1 SNHLY, CDR2 FYNNEI. CDR3 coding DNA: TGTGCCAGCAGTGAAACAGGGACCCTAGAGTACGAGCAGTACTTC. Amino acid sequence: CASSETGTLEYEQYF. The variable domain in full, completed from reference TRBV2 and TRBJ2-7, reads EPEVTQTPSHQVTQMGQEVILRCVPISNHLYFYWYRQILGQKVEFLVSFYNNEISEKSEIFDDQFSVERPDGSNFTLKIRSTKLEDSAMYFCASSETGTLEYEQYFGPGTRLTVT.

The chain joins TRBV25-1 to TRBJ1-5; a possible D gene is TRBD1 (5 bases). The CDR3 extends over 13 amino acids. Trimming removed 4 bases from V and 7 bases from J, with 11 bases in between. Germline V gene sequence: CDR1 MGHDK, CDR2 SYGVNS. CDR3 loop: CASSAWGGQPQHF. The CDR3, as DNA: TGTGCCAGCAGTGCTTGGGGCGGACAGCCCCAGCATTTT.

The chain joins TRBV4-1 to TRBJ1-2; tentatively, D is TRBD1 (6 bases). The CDR3 has 16 amino acids. Looked up from germline, CDR1 is MGHRA and CDR2 is YSYEKL. Between the trimmed V and J ends, which lost 1 base and 8 bases, there was a span of 20 bases. Here the CDR3 DNA reads TGCGCCAGCAGCCAAGGGTGGACAGACGGTATATCGGGCTACACCTTC. Amino acids: CASSQGWTDGISGYTF.

The V call is TRBV5-4, the J call TRBJ2-5; D may correspond to TRBD1 or TRBD2 (5 bases each). The CDR3 has 16 residues. Per the germline V gene, CDR1 is SGHNT and CDR2 is YYREEE (reference sequence). V was trimmed by 4 bases and J by 5 bases, leaving 21 bases between them. DNA of the CDR3: TGTGCCAGCAGCACCCAGTCCCAGGGATGGGGGGAGACCCAGTACTTC. This gives the protein CASSTQSQGWGETQYF.

The table lists this clonotype with a few counts. This chain joins TRBV28 and TRBJ1-5, with TRBD1 matching over 7 bases. Germline trimming cut 3 bases from V and 0 bases from J; bases unmatched to any gene: 8. Per germline, CDR1 MDHEN and CDR2 SYDVKM. CDR3 length equals 17 residues. The CDR3 bases are TGTGCCAGCAGTTTGTGGGACAGCACCCTTAGCAATCAGCCCCAGCATTTT. It is translated as CASSLWDSTLSNQPQHF. Combining the CDR3 with reference TRBV28 and TRBJ1-5 gives the whole variable domain DVKVTQSSRYLVKRTGEKVFLECVQDMDHENMFWYRQDPGLGLRLIYFSYDVKMKEKGDIPEGYSVSREKKERFSLILESASTNQTSMYLCASSLWDSTLSNQPQHFGDGTRLSIL.

J is TRBJ2-7 and V is TRBV5-1; D possibly corresponds to TRBD1 (6 bases). Germline assignment: CDR1 SGHRS and CDR2 YFSETQ. The CDR3 consists of 15 residues. V was pared by 4 bases and J by 7 bases, with 21 bases between. The CDR3 DNA reads as TGCGCCAGCAGCATTGACAGGACACCTCTACTGGAGCAGTACTTC. This encodes CASSIDRTPLLEQYF.

This clonotype showed up many times. V usage is TRBV12-3 or TRBV12-4 and J usage is TRBJ1-4, with a weak D call TRBD1 (5 bases). CDR3 length equals 14 residues. Trimming pared 0 bases from V and 8 bases from J, leaving 10 bases between. DNA for the CDR3: TGTGCCAGCAGTTTAGCAGGGGTAGAGGAAAAACTGTTTTTT. Translated: CASSLAGVEEKLFF.

The V call is TRBV3-1, the J call TRBJ1-2, with 11 bases aligning to TRBD1. The V and J ends lost 0 bases and 4 bases, in that order; junction bases with no gene match: 7. The CDR3 runs to 17 residues. CDR1 is LGHDT and CDR2 is YNNKEL in the germline V gene (reference sequence). The CDR3 region has the DNA TGTGCCAGCAGCCAAGATCTGGGGACAGGGGGTTCCTATGGCTACACCTTC. Translation: CASSQDLGTGGSYGYTF.

The sample holds many counts of this clonotype. The chain recombines TRBV14 with TRBJ2-7; D not resolved. CDR1 is SGHDN and CDR2 is FVKESK in the germline V gene. The CDR3 sequence is 16 residues long. Trimming removed 2 bases from V and 2 bases from J, with 16 bases in between. The CDR3: CASSQSLAMGTYEQYF. CDR3 DNA sequence: TGTGCCAGCAGCCAATCTTTGGCGATGGGGACCTACGAGCAGTACTTC. Together with reference TRBV14 and TRBJ2-7, the CDR3 gives the full variable domain: EAGVTQFPSHSVIEKGQTVTLRCDPISGHDNLYWYRRVMGKEIKFLLHFVKESKQDESGMPNNRFLAERTGGTYSTLKVQPAELEDSGVYFCASSQSLAMGTYEQYFGPGTRLTVT.

This clonotype was recorded many times. The chain links TRBV2 to TRBJ1-4; tentative D call: TRBD1 (5 bases). V gave up 8 bases and J gave up 10 bases, with 14 bases separating them. CDR1 and CDR2 from the germline V gene are SNHLY and FYNNEI. The length of the CDR3 is 12 residues. DNA of the CDR3: TGTGCCAGCCTACCCGAGAGGGGAAAACTGTTTTTT. Translating gives CASLPERGKLFF.